The clone carrying this TCR beta chain was seen more than once but under ten times. Its antigen is unknown. These data belong to a study of CD4 T cells in relation to SARS-CoV-2 and coronaviruses. Overall study: After around 10 days of antigen culture, PBMC TCR beta CDR3s were sequenced. The negative reference was HIV-1 Nef peptide pool or peptide-free culture. Study observations and caveats: In approximately 70% of donors, memory CD4+ clonotypes crossrecognized SARS-CoV-2 and at least one common cold coronavirus spike.

Sequencing used immunoSEQ multiplex PCR; TCRdb keeps in-frame clones, though not all of them. The sample holds 24,000 or so clones; about 79% are singletons and the top ten take around a fifth. The CDR3 has 14 residues. The germline gives CDR1 SEHNR, CDR2 FQNEAQ (reference sequence). The V end lost 3 bases, the J end lost 10 bases, and 13 bases lay between the germline ends. The unexposed donors gave CD4+ T cells in about 2011-2018, prior to COVID-19. The cells were cultured for 9 to 11 days before CD4+ T cells were isolated. Cells permitting, SARS-CoV-2 S/N and four cold-coronavirus spikes were tested on unexposed-donor CD4+ T cells.

The receptor comes from a human donor in good health. What was sequenced was CD4+ T cells from PBMCs, cultured in vitro. V is TRBV7-9 and J is TRBJ1-6, with a tentative D call TRBD1 (5 bases). The CDR3 protein is CASSFGAGRSPLHF. The CDR3 DNA follows: TGTGCCAGCAGCTTTGGGGCAGGGAGGTCACCCCTCCACTTT.